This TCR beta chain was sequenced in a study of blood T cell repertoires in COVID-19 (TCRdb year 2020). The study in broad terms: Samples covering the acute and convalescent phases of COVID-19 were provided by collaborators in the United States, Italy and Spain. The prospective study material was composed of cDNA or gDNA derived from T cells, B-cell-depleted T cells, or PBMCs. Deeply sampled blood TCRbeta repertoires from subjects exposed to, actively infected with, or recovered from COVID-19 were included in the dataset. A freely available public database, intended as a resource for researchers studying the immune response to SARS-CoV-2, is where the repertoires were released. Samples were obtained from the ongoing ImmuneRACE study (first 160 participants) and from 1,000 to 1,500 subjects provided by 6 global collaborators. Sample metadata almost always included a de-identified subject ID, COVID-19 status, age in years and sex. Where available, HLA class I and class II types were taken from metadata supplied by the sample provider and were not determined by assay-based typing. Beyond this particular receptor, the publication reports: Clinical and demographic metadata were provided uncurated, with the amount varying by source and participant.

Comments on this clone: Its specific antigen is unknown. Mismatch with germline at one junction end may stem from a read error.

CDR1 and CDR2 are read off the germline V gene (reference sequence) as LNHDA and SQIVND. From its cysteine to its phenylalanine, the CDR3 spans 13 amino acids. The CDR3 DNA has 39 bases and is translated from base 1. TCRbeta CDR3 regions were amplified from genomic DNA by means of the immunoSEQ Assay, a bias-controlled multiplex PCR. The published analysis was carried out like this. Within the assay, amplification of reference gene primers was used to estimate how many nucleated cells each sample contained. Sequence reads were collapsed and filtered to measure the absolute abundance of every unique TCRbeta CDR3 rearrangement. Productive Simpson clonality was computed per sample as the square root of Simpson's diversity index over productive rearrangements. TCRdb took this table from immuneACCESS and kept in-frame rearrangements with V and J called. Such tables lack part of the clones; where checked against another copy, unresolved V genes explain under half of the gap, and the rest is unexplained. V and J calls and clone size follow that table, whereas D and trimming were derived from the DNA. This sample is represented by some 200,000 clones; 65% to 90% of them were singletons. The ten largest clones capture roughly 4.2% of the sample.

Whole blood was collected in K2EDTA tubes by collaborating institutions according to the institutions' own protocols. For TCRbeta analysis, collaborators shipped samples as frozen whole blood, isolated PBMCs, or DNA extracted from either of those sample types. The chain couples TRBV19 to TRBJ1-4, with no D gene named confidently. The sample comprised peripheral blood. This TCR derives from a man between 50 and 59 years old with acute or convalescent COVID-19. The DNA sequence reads TGTGCCAGTAGTCAACGAGCAGGCGGGGTTCTTTTTTTC. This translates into CASSQRAGGVLFF.